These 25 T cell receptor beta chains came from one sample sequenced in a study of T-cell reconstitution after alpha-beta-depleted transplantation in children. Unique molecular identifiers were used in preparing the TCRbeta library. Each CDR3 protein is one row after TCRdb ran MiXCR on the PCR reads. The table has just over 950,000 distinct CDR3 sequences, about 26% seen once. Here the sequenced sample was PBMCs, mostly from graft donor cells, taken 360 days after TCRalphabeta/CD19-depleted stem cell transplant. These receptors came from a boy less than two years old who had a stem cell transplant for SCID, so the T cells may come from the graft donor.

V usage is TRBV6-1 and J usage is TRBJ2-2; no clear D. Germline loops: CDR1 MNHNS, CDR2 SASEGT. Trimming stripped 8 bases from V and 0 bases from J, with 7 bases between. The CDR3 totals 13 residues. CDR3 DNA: TGTGCCAGCGAACCAGCGAACACCGGGGAGCTGTTTTTT. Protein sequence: CASEPANTGELFF.

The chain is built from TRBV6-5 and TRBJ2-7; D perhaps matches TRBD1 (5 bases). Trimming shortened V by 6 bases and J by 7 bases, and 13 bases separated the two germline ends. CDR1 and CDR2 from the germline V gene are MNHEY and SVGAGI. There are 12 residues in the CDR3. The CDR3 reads CASSPDSFEQYF. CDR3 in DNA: TGTGCCAGCAGCCCCGACAGTTTTGAGCAGTACTTC.

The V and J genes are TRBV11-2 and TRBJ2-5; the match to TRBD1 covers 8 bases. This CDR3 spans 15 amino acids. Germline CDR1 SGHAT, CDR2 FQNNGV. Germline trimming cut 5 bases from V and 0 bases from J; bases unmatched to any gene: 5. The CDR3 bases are TGTGCCAGCAGCGAAAGGGACAGGTACCAAGAGACCCAGTACTTC. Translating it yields CASSERDRYQETQYF.

As DNA, the CDR3 is TGCAGCGTTGAAGATATCGGGCTAGCGGGGGCAGATACGCAGTATTTT. The encoded protein is CSVEDIGLAGADTQYF. This chain uses TRBV29-1 with TRBJ2-3, with TRBD2 matching over 10 bases. The germline V gene has CDR1 SQVTM and CDR2 ANQGSEA. The CDR3 spans 16 residues. Trimming took 0 bases from V and 4 from J; bases not matched to a gene: 7.

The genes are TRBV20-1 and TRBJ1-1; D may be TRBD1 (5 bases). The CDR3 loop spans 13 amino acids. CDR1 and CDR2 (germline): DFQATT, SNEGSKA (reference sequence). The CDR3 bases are TGCAAGCATCGAGTCAGGGATGGAACTGAAGCTTTCTTT. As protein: CKHRVRDGTEAFF.

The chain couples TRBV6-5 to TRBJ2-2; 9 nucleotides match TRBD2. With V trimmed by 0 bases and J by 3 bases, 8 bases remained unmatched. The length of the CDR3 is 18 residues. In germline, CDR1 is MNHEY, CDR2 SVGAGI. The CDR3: CASSYSSSGETDTGELFF. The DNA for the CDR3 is TGTGCCAGCAGTTACTCCTCTAGCGGGGAAACCGACACCGGGGAGCTGTTTTTT.

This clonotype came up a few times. Here the CDR3 reads CSVVPRETASYNEQFF. In DNA, the CDR3 is TGCAGCGTTGTCCCTAGAGAGACAGCATCCTACAATGAGCAGTTCTTC. The V and J genes are TRBV29-1 and TRBJ2-1, with a possible D match to TRBD1 (5 bases). Trimming left V 4 bases short and J 1 base short, with 17 bases between. This CDR3 region has 16 residues. From germline, CDR1 is SQVTM and CDR2 ANQGSEA.

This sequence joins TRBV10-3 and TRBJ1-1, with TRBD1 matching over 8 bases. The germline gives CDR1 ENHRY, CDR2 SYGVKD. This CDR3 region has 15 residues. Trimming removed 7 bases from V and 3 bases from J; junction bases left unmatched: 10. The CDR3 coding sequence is TGTGCCATCAAAACAGAGAACAGGGGGTACACTGAAGCTTTCTTT. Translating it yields CAIKTENRGYTEAFF.

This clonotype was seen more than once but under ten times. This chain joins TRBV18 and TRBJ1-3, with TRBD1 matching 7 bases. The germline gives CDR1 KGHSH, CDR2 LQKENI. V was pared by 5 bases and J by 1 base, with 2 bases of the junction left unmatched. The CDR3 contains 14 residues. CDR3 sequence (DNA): TGTGCCAGCTCAGGACAGGCGTCTGGAAACACCATATATTTT. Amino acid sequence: CASSGQASGNTIYF.

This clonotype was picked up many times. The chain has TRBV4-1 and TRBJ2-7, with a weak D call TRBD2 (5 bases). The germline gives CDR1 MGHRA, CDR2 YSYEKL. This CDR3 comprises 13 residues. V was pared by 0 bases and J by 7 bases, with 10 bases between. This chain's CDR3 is CASSQEEWREQYF. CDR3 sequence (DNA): TGCGCCAGCAGCCAAGAGGAGTGGAGGGAGCAGTACTTC.

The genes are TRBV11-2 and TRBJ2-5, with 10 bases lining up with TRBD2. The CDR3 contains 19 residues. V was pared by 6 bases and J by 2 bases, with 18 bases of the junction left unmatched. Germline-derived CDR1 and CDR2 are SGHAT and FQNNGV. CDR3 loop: CASSSPGLASWGLQETQYF. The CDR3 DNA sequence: TGTGCCAGCAGTTCTCCGGGACTAGCGTCCTGGGGGCTACAAGAGACCCAGTACTTC.

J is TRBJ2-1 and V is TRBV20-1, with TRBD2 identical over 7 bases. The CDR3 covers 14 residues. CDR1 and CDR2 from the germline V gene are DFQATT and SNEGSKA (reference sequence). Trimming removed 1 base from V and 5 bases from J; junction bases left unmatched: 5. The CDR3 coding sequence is TGCAGTGCTAGAGGGGCTAGCGGCCACAATGAGCAGTTCTTC. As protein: CSARGASGHNEQFF.

The CDR3: CAWRVAGGRPRQGEQFF. The CDR3 nucleotides are TGTGCCTGGAGGGTGGCGGGGGGCCGTCCTCGACAGGGTGAGCAGTTCTTC. The chain is built from TRBV30 and TRBJ2-1; D may be TRBD2 (8 bases). Trimming cost V 3 bases and J 9 bases, with 27 bases left between them. The CDR3 sequence is 17 residues long. Germline V gene data show CDR1 as GTSNPN and CDR2 as SVGIG (reference sequence). Looking up the rest from reference TRBV30 and TRBJ2-1 gives the full variable domain: SQTIHQWPATLVQPVGSPLSLECTVEGTSNPNLYWYRQAAGRGLQLLFYSVGIGQISSEVPQNLSASRPQDRQFILSSKKLLLSDSGFYLCAWRVAGGRPRQGEQFFGPGTRLTVL.

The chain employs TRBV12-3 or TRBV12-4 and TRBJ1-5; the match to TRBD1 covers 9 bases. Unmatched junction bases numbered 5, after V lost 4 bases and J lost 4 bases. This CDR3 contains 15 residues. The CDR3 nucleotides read TGTGCCAGCAGTTCCCTCGGACAGGGGAATCAGCCCCAGCATTTT. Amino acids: CASSSLGQGNQPQHF.

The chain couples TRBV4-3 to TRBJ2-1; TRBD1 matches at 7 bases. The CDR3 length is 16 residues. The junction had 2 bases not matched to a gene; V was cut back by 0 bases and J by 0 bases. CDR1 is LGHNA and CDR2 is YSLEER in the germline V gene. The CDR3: CASSQDRTGSYNEQFF. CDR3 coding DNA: TGCGCCAGCAGCCAAGATAGGACAGGCTCCTACAATGAGCAGTTCTTC.

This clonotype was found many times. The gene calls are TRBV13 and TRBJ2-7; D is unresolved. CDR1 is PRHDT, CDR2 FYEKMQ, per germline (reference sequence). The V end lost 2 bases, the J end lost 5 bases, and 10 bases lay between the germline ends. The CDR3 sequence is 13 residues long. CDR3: CASSLSPTDEQYF. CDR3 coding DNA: TGTGCCAGCAGCTTATCCCCTACGGACGAGCAGTACTTC.

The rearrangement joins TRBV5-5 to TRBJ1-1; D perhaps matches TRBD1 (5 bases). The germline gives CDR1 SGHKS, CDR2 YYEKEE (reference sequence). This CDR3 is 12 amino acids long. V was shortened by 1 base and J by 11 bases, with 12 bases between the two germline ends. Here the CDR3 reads CASSLMGRAAFF. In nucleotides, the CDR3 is TGTGCCAGCAGCTTGATGGGCAGGGCGGCTTTCTTT.

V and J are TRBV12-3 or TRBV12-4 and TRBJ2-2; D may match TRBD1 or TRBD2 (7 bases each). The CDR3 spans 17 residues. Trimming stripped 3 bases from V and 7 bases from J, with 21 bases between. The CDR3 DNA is TGTGCCAGCAGTTTTTCTCTGGGAGGGGGCCCTATCGGGGAGCTGTTTTTT. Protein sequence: CASSFSLGGGPIGELFF.

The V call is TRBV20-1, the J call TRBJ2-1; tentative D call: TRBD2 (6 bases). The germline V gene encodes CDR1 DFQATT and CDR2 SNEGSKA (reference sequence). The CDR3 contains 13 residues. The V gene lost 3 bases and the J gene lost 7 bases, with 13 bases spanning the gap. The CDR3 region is CSASLGGDNEQFF. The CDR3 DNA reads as TGCAGTGCTAGTCTTGGCGGGGATAATGAGCAGTTCTTC.

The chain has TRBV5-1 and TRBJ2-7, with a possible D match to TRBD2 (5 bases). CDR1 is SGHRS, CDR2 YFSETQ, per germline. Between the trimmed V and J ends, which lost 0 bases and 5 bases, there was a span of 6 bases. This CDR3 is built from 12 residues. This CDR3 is CASSLDGDEQYF. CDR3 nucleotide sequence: TGCGCCAGCAGCTTGGACGGGGACGAGCAGTACTTC.

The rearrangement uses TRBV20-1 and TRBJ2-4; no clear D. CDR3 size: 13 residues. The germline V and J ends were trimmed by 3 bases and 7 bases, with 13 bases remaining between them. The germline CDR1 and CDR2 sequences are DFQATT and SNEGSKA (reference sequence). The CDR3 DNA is TGCAGTGCTAGTTACTCGGGTAGGAACATTCAGTACTTC. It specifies CSASYSGRNIQYF.

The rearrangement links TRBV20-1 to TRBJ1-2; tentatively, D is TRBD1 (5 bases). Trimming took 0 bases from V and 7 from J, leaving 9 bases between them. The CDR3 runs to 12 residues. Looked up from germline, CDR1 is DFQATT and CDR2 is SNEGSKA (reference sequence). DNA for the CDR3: TGCAGTGCTAGAGACAGGGAAATTGGCTACACCTTC. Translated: CSARDREIGYTF.

This chain's CDR3 is CASRERNIQYF. As DNA, the CDR3 is TGTGCCAGCAGGGAAAGAAACATTCAGTACTTC. This chain connects TRBV12-3 or TRBV12-4 to TRBJ2-4; D is uncertain. CDR3 length: 11 residues. V gave up 6 bases and J gave up 6 bases, with 6 bases separating them.

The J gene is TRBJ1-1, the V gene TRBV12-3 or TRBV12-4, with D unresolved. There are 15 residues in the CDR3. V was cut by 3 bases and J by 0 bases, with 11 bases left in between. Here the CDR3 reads CASSLNNELNTEAFF. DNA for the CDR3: TGTGCCAGCAGTTTGAATAATGAGTTGAACACTGAAGCTTTCTTT.

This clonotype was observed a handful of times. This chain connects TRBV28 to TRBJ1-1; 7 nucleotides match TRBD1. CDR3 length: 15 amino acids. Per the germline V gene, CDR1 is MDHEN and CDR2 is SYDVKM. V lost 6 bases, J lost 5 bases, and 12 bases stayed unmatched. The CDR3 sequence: CASREPGGRETEAFF. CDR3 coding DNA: TGTGCCAGCAGAGAGCCAGGGGGGCGCGAGACTGAAGCTTTCTTT.